Presented here are 20 T cell receptor beta chains from one specimen sequenced in a study of T cell repertoires in aging, cancer and after chemotherapy. A mixed TRB-A/B primer pool amplified rearranged TRB by multiplex touch-down PCR. One entry per CDR3 protein, called by TCRdb with MiXCR from the multiplex PCR reads. This sample yields more than 2,000 distinct CDR3 sequences, of which less than 40% are seen a single time; about 66% belongs to the top ten. The template was genomic DNA from peripheral blood, not RNA. Input material: blood. These receptors originate from a human donor with a solid tumor.

The V and J genes are TRBV13 and TRBJ1-2; D is undetermined. Germline values: CDR1 PRHDT, CDR2 FYEKMQ (reference sequence). Between the trimmed V and J ends, which lost 5 bases and 0 bases, there was a span of 13 bases. This CDR3 region has 15 residues. The CDR3 sequence: CASSPGGYPNYGYTF. The CDR3 DNA reads TGTGCCAGCAGCCCGGGCGGGTATCCTAACTATGGCTACACCTTC.

Only a few counts were recorded for this clonotype. V and J are TRBV19 and TRBJ2-7; no clear D. The CDR3 length is 14 residues. V dropped 2 bases and J dropped 2 bases, with 10 bases sitting between them. Germline-derived CDR1 and CDR2 are LNHDA and SQIVND (reference sequence). The CDR3 region is CASSIIHLTYEQYF. The CDR3 DNA sequence: TGTGCCAGTAGTATAATACACCTTACCTACGAGCAGTACTTC.

The rearrangement joins TRBV24-1 to TRBJ2-2, with D possibly called TRBD1 or TRBD2 (5 bases each). Germline V lookup: CDR1 KGHDR, CDR2 SFDVKD. The CDR3 spans 16 residues. Trimming pared 3 bases from V and 4 bases from J, leaving 14 bases between. CDR3 in amino acids: CATSDGGRGSTGELFF. Written as DNA, the CDR3 is TGTGCCACCAGTGATGGGGGACGCGGAAGCACCGGGGAGCTGTTTTTT.

The V and J genes are TRBV6-6 and TRBJ1-2; 7 bases fit TRBD1. The V segment lost 5 bases and the J segment 5 bases; nucleotides outside the gene matches: 8. CDR1 and CDR2 from the germline V gene are MNHNY and SVGAGI (reference sequence). The CDR3 has 14 amino acids. Here the CDR3 DNA reads TGTGCCAGCAGTCCCACGGGACAGTCTTATGGCTACACCTTC. Amino acids: CASSPTGQSYGYTF.

This chain connects TRBV7-2 to TRBJ2-3, with 7 bases identical to TRBD2. This CDR3 is built from 16 residues. The V segment lost 5 bases and the J segment 7 bases; nucleotides outside the gene matches: 15. Germline V gene lookup returns CDR1 SGHTA and CDR2 FQGNSA. The CDR3 protein is CASSRRRGLPPYTQYF. Here the CDR3 DNA reads TGTGCCAGCAGCAGAAGACGGGGACTACCTCCCTATACGCAGTATTTT.

This clonotype ranks as medium-sized. This chain connects TRBV6-5 to TRBJ2-5; D uncertain. The germline V gene has CDR1 MNHEY and CDR2 SVGAGI. The CDR3 runs to 14 residues. The V gene lost 4 bases and the J gene lost 4 bases, with 13 bases spanning the gap. CDR3 amino acids: CASSFYPGSETQYF. CDR3 in DNA: TGTGCCAGCAGTTTCTACCCCGGTTCAGAGACCCAGTACTTC.

This clonotype was detected a few times. The CDR3 is CASRSEITNQPQHF. The CDR3 bases are TGTGCCAGCAGGTCCGAAATCACGAATCAGCCCCAGCATTTT. The J gene is TRBJ1-5, the V gene TRBV6-5; D gene uncertain. The CDR3 loop spans 14 amino acids. From germline, CDR1 is MNHEY and CDR2 SVGAGI. Trimming shortened V by 6 bases and J by 4 bases, and 13 bases separated the two germline ends.

This clonotype is labeled medium-sized (0.01 to 0.1%). The V call is TRBV11-3, the J call TRBJ2-1; the D is unclear. This CDR3 contains 13 residues. CDR1 is SGHNT and CDR2 is YENEEA in the germline V gene. The V end was cut by 1 base, the J end by 6 bases, with 7 bases between. CDR3 sequence reads: CASSLVPGNEQFF. The CDR3 nucleotides read TGTGCCAGCAGCTTAGTTCCCGGCAATGAGCAGTTCTTC.

V gene TRBV5-4 combines with J gene TRBJ2-2, with 9 bases matching TRBD2. The CDR3 contains 15 residues. Germline V gene lookup returns CDR1 SGHNT and CDR2 YYREEE (reference sequence). Trimming at V came to 5 bases and at J to 1 base, leaving 3 bases not matched to a gene. CDR3 sequence reads: CASRSGGRNTGELFF. CDR3 in DNA: TGTGCCAGCAGGAGCGGGGGGCGGAACACCGGGGAGCTGTTTTTT.

In this sample, this clonotype turned up a few times. The V call is TRBV6-5, the J call TRBJ2-1; D is uncertain. The germline V and J ends were trimmed by 6 bases and 6 bases, with 9 bases remaining between them. Germline CDR1 reads MNHEY; CDR2 reads SVGAGI. The CDR3 is 12 residues long. This chain's CDR3 is CASSPRTNEQFF. The CDR3 bases are TGTGCCAGCAGCCCCCGGACCAATGAGCAGTTCTTC.

The rearrangement joins TRBV7-9 to TRBJ2-1; D could derive from TRBD1 or TRBD2 (5 bases each). Germline-derived CDR1 and CDR2 are SEHNR and FQNEAQ (reference sequence). Trimming left V 5 bases short and J 4 bases short, with 15 bases between. The CDR3 runs to 15 residues. CDR3: CASSPGTQSYNEQFF. The CDR3 nucleotides read TGTGCCAGCAGCCCCGGGACCCAGTCGTACAATGAGCAGTTCTTC.

The chain couples TRBV7-6 to TRBJ1-6; 12 bases match TRBD1. J was trimmed by 8 bases and V by 5 bases; bases with no gene match: 7. The CDR3 length is 16 residues. Germline V gives CDR1 SGHVS, CDR2 FNYEAQ. The CDR3 region is CASSPGTGGSHSPLHF. For the CDR3, the DNA is TGTGCCAGCAGCCCAGGGACAGGGGGCAGTCATTCACCCCTCCACTTT.

There are a few counts of this clonotype. This chain links TRBV18 with TRBJ1-4, with D perhaps matching TRBD1 (5 bases). V lost 2 bases, J lost 4 bases, and 11 bases lay in between. The CDR3 runs to 15 residues. CDR1 is KGHSH and CDR2 is LQKENI in the germline V gene. The DNA for the CDR3 is TGTGCCAGCTCACCAAATCAGGGATTTAATGAAAAACTGTTTTTT. Translating it yields CASSPNQGFNEKLFF.

Concerning this clonotype: A read error may be the cause here, since a much bigger clone is one base away. The chain couples TRBV13 to TRBJ2-3; D is possibly TRBD1 or TRBD2 (5 bases each). This CDR3 spans 17 amino acids. Germline V lookup: CDR1 PRHDT, CDR2 FYEKMQ (reference sequence). V lost 5 bases and J lost 3, with 21 bases in between. The CDR3, as DNA: TGTGCCAGCAGCCGGGGCCCCCAACTACATGGTACAGATACGCAGTATTTT. Its protein product is CASSRGPQLHGTDTQYF.

The V call is TRBV6-5, the J call TRBJ2-7, with D perhaps TRBD1 or TRBD2 (5 bases each). The CDR3 length is 14 residues. Per the germline V gene, CDR1 is MNHEY and CDR2 is SVGAGI. V was trimmed by 6 bases and J by 0 bases, leaving 12 bases between them. CDR3 region: CASSPGPLSYEQYF. In DNA form, the CDR3 reads TGTGCCAGCAGCCCGGGACCGCTCTCCTACGAGCAGTACTTC.

This clonotype showed up just a few times. The chain employs TRBV6-5 and TRBJ1-1; a weak D match, TRBD1 (5 bases). Germline V CDR1 and CDR2: MNHEY, SVGAGI. CDR3 length: 13 residues. V lost 11 bases and J lost 4, with 17 bases in between. CDR3 residues: CACGAGPGTEAFF. The CDR3 DNA reads as TGTGCCTGCGGGGCAGGGCCTGGCACTGAAGCTTTCTTT.

The DNA for the CDR3 is TGTGCCAGCAGCTCGACAGATGAGCAGTTCTTC. Translating it yields CASSSTDEQFF. The V and J genes are TRBV7-6 and TRBJ2-1; maybe TRBD1 (5 bases). Germline CDR1 is SGHVS and CDR2 is FNYEAQ. The ends were cut back, 4 bases at V and 8 bases at J, with 6 bases in the middle. This CDR3 comprises 11 residues.

This clonotype has a handful of counts. This sequence joins TRBV6-5 and TRBJ2-7, with D perhaps assigned TRBD1 or TRBD2 (6 bases each). Germline assignment: CDR1 MNHEY and CDR2 SVGAGI. This CDR3 has 12 amino acids. V lost 6 bases to trimming and J lost 2 bases, with 8 bases between them. The CDR3 is CASSGGTYEQYF. CDR3 coding DNA: TGTGCCAGCAGCGGGGGCACCTACGAGCAGTACTTC.

This clonotype was recorded a few times. V usage is TRBV18 and J usage is TRBJ2-1, with a weak D call TRBD2 (5 bases). This CDR3 spans 15 amino acids. CDR1 KGHSH and CDR2 LQKENI come from the germline V gene. V was shortened by 1 base and J by 9 bases, with 16 bases between the two germline ends. CDR3 nucleotide sequence: TGTGCCAGCTCACCACAGGAGCGGCCCATAGGTGAGCAGTTCTTC. Its protein product is CASSPQERPIGEQFF.

Here the CDR3 reads CASSAQGSGANVLTF. CDR3 in DNA: TGTGCCAGCAGCGCCCAGGGATCTGGGGCCAACGTCCTGACTTTC. The chain couples TRBV9 to TRBJ2-6, with TRBD1 as a possible D gene (5 bases). The CDR3 spans 15 residues. V was shortened by 3 bases and J by 1 base, with 8 bases between the two germline ends. Looked up from germline, CDR1 is SGDLS and CDR2 is YYNGEE.